Each of the 27 T cell receptor beta chains below was sequenced from the same sample in a study of Ad26.COV2.S vaccination and SARS-CoV-2 variants. The table came from immunoSEQ multiplex PCR; TCRdb's copy has only in-frame clones and leaves some out. The sample contains hundreds of thousands of clones, about 88% of which appear only once. Treatment reported: some 20 received Ad26.COV2.S at low or high dose, single or two shots; about 5 received placebo; per-sample allocation not given. Sampling occurred on day 63 after the first vaccine or placebo injection. This material consisted of peripheral blood, taken in a trial of Ad26.COV2.S vaccine versus placebo. The receptors here all came from a person between 18 and 65 years old who received the Ad26.COV2.S COVID-19 vaccine or a placebo.

Remarks on this clone: At one end the junction does not follow the germline gene, possibly because of a read error. DNA for the CDR3: TGTGCCAGTAGTTTATTGAGCAGCCCCGCGGGCTACACCTTC. Its translation: CASSLLSSPAGYTF. This chain uses TRBV28 with TRBJ1-2, with D uncertain. CDR1 is MDHEN and CDR2 is SYDVKM in the germline V gene. The length of the CDR3 is 14 residues.

The V and J genes are TRBV6-2 or TRBV6-3 and TRBJ2-4; D may be TRBD1 or TRBD2 (6 bases each). The germline V and J ends were trimmed by 2 bases and 2 bases, with 10 bases remaining between them. The V gene's germline CDR1 is MNHEY and CDR2 SVGEGT. The CDR3 has 15 amino acids. The CDR3 sequence is CASSYPGATKNIQYF. The CDR3 region has the DNA TGTGCCAGCAGTTACCCGGGGGCAACCAAAAACATTCAGTACTTC.

V usage is TRBV18 and J usage is TRBJ2-3; D gene unclear. Trimming left V 3 bases short and J 2 bases short, with 9 bases between. The CDR3 runs to 14 residues. Germline V gene sequence: CDR1 KGHSH, CDR2 LQKENI. For the CDR3, the DNA is TGTGCCAGCTCACCGGATCTCAACACAGATACGCAGTATTTT. Its translation is CASSPDLNTDTQYF.

With regard to this clone: Other DNA sequences from this sample encode an identical CDR3 as well. J is TRBJ2-7 and V is TRBV18, with 9 nucleotides matching TRBD1. CDR3 length equals 15 residues. J lost 1 base, V lost 6 bases, and 7 bases had no gene match. Looked up from germline, CDR1 is KGHSH and CDR2 is LQKENI. The CDR3 protein is CASSPGQGLSYEQYF. As DNA, the CDR3 is TGTGCCAGCTCTCCGGGACAGGGATTATCCTACGAGCAGTACTTC.

The J gene is TRBJ2-7, the V gene TRBV14; D tentatively fits TRBD1 or TRBD2 (5 bases each). Deletions cut 2 bases from V and 4 bases from J, with 30 bases between. The CDR3 covers 20 residues. Germline lookup yields CDR1 SGHDN and CDR2 FVKESK. CDR3 protein: CASSQLHKESWARGHYEQYF. CDR3 coding DNA: TGTGCCAGCAGCCAATTACACAAGGAATCGTGGGCGAGGGGCCATTACGAGCAGTACTTC.

This clone was detected once. This chain connects TRBV11-2 to TRBJ2-1, with 9 bases aligning to TRBD1. V shed 1 base, J shed 2 bases, and the junction held 3 bases outside the gene matches. Germline loops: CDR1 SGHAT, CDR2 FQNNGV. This CDR3 is built from 16 residues. CDR3 DNA: TGTGCCAGCAGCTTAGTTAGGACAGGGGCCTACAATGAGCAGTTCTTC. Its translation is CASSLVRTGAYNEQFF.

The genes are TRBV7-6 and TRBJ1-6; D is uncertain. Deletions cut 2 bases from V and 10 bases from J, with 9 bases between. The CDR3 loop spans 13 amino acids. From germline, CDR1 is SGHVS and CDR2 FNYEAQ. The CDR3 is CASSLLTGSPLHF. The CDR3, as DNA: TGTGCCAGCAGCTTATTGACCGGATCACCCCTCCACTTT.

This chain connects TRBV18 to TRBJ2-5; no reliable D call. The CDR3 length is 16 residues. Trimming stripped 0 bases from V and 2 bases from J, with 13 bases between. Germline-derived CDR1 and CDR2 are KGHSH and LQKENI. Here the CDR3 DNA reads TGTGCCAGCTCACCACCAATGGGTCGCCCTCAAGAGACCCAGTACTTC. It yields the protein CASSPPMGRPQETQYF.

This clone was seen just once. V is TRBV28 and J is TRBJ2-7, with a tentative D call TRBD1 (5 bases). Trimming cost V 6 bases and J 4 bases, with 19 bases left between them. In germline, CDR1 is MDHEN, CDR2 SYDVKM. This CDR3 contains 15 residues. CDR3 sequence reads: CASRAAGQSGYEQYF. DNA of the CDR3: TGTGCCAGCAGAGCAGCAGGGCAGTCTGGATACGAGCAGTACTTC.

The chain carries TRBV5-1 and TRBJ2-2; 7 nucleotides match TRBD2. CDR3 length equals 15 residues. J lost 5 bases, V lost 4 bases, and 8 bases had no gene match. Germline values: CDR1 SGHRS, CDR2 YFSETQ. DNA of the CDR3: TGCGCCAGCAGCACGCGGACTAGTTATACCGGGGAGCTGTTTTTT. It codes for CASSTRTSYTGELFF.

The chain couples TRBV7-9 to TRBJ2-7, with 7 bases lining up with TRBD2. The V segment lost 5 bases and the J segment 4 bases; nucleotides outside the gene matches: 14. The germline gives CDR1 SEHNR, CDR2 FQNEAQ (reference sequence). This CDR3 contains 16 residues. CDR3 residues: CASSPRLGLVGYEQYF. The CDR3 coding sequence is TGTGCCAGCAGCCCTCGACTCGGACTAGTTGGGTACGAGCAGTACTTC.

This sequence joins TRBV5-6 and TRBJ2-3, with 9 nucleotides matching TRBD2. V gave up 4 bases and J gave up 0 bases; unmatched junction bases: 12. The CDR3 contains 18 residues. CDR1 and CDR2 from the germline V gene are SGHDT and YYEEEE. The CDR3 nucleotides read TGTGCCAGCAGCGATCGGAGAGCGGGGGGCTACAGCACAGATACGCAGTATTTT. Its translation: CASSDRRAGGYSTDTQYF.

A word on this clone: Germline is not matched at one junction end, which may reflect a read error. V usage is TRBV2 and J usage is TRBJ2-7; D uncertain. This CDR3 has 13 residues. Germline CDR1 is SNHLY and CDR2 is FYNNEI. In DNA form, the CDR3 reads TGTGCCAGCAATGAACCAGAGGACTACGAGCAGTACTTC. This codes for CASNEPEDYEQYF. Using reference TRBV2 and TRBJ2-7 for the parts outside the CDR3, the full variable domain is EPEVTQTPSHQVTQMGQEVILRCVPISNHLYFYWYRQILGQKVEFLVSFYNNEISEKSEIFDDQFSVERPDGSNFTLKIRSTKLEDSAMYFCASNEPEDYEQYFGPGTRLTVT.

In its sample, this clone was seen once. CDR3 protein: CASSHPGQGNNSPLHF. Written as DNA, the CDR3 is TGTGCCAGCAGCCACCCGGGACAGGGAAATAATTCACCCCTCCACTTT. The chain employs TRBV3-1 (or the pseudogene TRBV3-2) and TRBJ1-6; 9 nucleotides align to TRBD1. Germline values: CDR1 LGHDT, CDR2 YNNKEL (reference sequence). The J segment lost 5 bases and the V segment lost 3 bases, leaving 5 bases of the junction unmatched. This CDR3 region has 16 residues.

This clone was counted at least ten times. The CDR3 loop is CASSSFQPGEQYF. The CDR3 DNA reads TGTGCCAGCAGCTCATTTCAGCCGGGCGAGCAGTACTTC. J is TRBJ2-7 and V is TRBV12-3 or TRBV12-4; D is undetermined. The CDR3 extends over 13 amino acids. Trimming took 6 bases from V and 6 from J, leaving 15 bases between them.

Worth noting for this clone: Other DNA sequences within the sample encode an identical CDR3. The chain has TRBV11-2 and TRBJ2-7, with D uncertain. CDR1 SGHAT and CDR2 FQNNGV come from the germline V gene. Trimming cost V 1 base and J 3 bases, with 4 bases left between them. The CDR3 sequence is 12 residues long. The CDR3 DNA sequence: TGTGCCAGCAGCTTAGCCAGCTACGAGCAGTACTTC. Translating gives CASSLASYEQYF.

The CDR3, as DNA: TGTGCCAGCAGCGTAGGAGCCGAGGGGGTCCTCCACTTT. Its protein is CASSVGAEGVLHF. The J gene is TRBJ1-6, the V gene TRBV9; maybe TRBD1 (6 bases). Trimming left V 0 bases short and J 15 bases short, with 13 bases between. This CDR3 spans 13 amino acids. CDR1 and CDR2 from the germline V gene are SGDLS and YYNGEE.

As concerns this clone: The same CDR3 can be traced to other DNA sequences in this sample. CDR3 residues: CASSIGGSYEQYF. The CDR3 DNA is TGTGCCAGTAGTATAGGGGGAAGCTACGAGCAGTACTTC. The rearrangement links TRBV19 to TRBJ2-7; D gene uncertain. This CDR3 has 13 amino acids. Germline CDR1 reads LNHDA; CDR2 reads SQIVND (reference sequence). Trimming left V 1 base short and J 3 bases short, with 7 bases between.

The chain recombines TRBV10-3 with TRBJ2-3; 7 nucleotides line up with TRBD1. Germline values: CDR1 ENHRY, CDR2 SYGVKD. CDR3 length: 14 amino acids. Trimming at V came to 10 bases and at J to 3 bases, leaving 10 bases not matched to a gene. CDR3 region: CATRDSATTDTQYF. CDR3 DNA sequence: TGTGCCACTCGGGACAGCGCGACAACAGATACGCAGTATTTT.

The rearrangement uses TRBV7-9 and TRBJ1-4; the match to TRBD1 covers 7 bases. V was pared by 5 bases and J by 3 bases, with 3 bases of the junction left unmatched. Germline CDR1 is SEHNR and CDR2 is FQNEAQ (reference sequence). The CDR3 has 14 residues. This CDR3 reads CASSAGQPNEKLFF. For the CDR3, the DNA is TGTGCCAGCAGCGCGGGACAGCCTAATGAAAAACTGTTTTTT. The whole variable domain, filled in from reference TRBV7-9 and TRBJ1-4, reads DTGVSQNPRHKITKRGQNVTFRCDPISEHNRLYWYRQTLGQGPEFLTYFQNEAQLEKSRLLSDRFSAERPKGSFSTLEIQRTEQGDSAMYLCASSAGQPNEKLFFGSGTQLSVL.

This clone was seen a few times. The J gene is TRBJ2-2, the V gene TRBV5-1; a possible D gene is TRBD2 (6 bases). Germline V CDR1 and CDR2: SGHRS, YFSETQ. Trimming took 3 bases from V and 5 from J, leaving 14 bases between them. The CDR3 consists of 15 residues. The CDR3 spells CASSSQPEGTGELFF. Here the CDR3 DNA reads TGCGCCAGCAGCTCCCAACCGGAGGGGACCGGGGAGCTGTTTTTT.

J is TRBJ2-5 and V is TRBV7-2; D uncertain. Trimming removed 6 bases from V and 2 bases from J, with 7 bases in between. The germline CDR1 and CDR2 sequences are SGHTA and FQGNSA. The CDR3 totals 12 residues. The DNA of the CDR3 is TGTGCCAGCAGGATTAATCAAGAGACCCAGTACTTC. It yields the protein CASRINQETQYF.

In its sample, this clone was seen a few times. The V call is TRBV19, the J call TRBJ1-6, with a weak D call TRBD1 (5 bases). Trimming took 4 bases from V and 7 from J, leaving 14 bases between them. The CDR3 is made up of 15 amino acids. In germline, CDR1 is LNHDA, CDR2 SQIVND (reference sequence). The CDR3 bases are TGTGCCAGTAGTAATCGTCGCGGGGGGAATTCACCCCTCCACTTT. Translation: CASSNRRGGNSPLHF.

The rearrangement joins TRBV19 to TRBJ1-6; no firm D call. The CDR3 runs 16 residues. Trimming took off 9 bases at V and 10 bases at J, with 25 bases between the two ends. Germline V lookup: CDR1 LNHDA, CDR2 SQIVND (reference sequence). The CDR3 region has the DNA TGTGCCAGCTATGCCGGACCGATGTATGGTTCCTCACCCCTCCACTTT. Amino acids: CASYAGPMYGSSPLHF.

This clone was seen just once. The chain uses TRBV4-1 and TRBJ1-5; D is undetermined. V lost 4 bases and J 2 bases, leaving 9 bases between the germline ends. The germline CDR1 and CDR2 sequences are MGHRA and YSYEKL. This CDR3 region has 14 residues. The CDR3: CASSPTGGNQPQHF. The CDR3 coding sequence is TGCGCCAGCAGCCCGACGGGTGGCAATCAGCCCCAGCATTTT.

V and J are TRBV28 and TRBJ2-3; D is possibly TRBD1 (6 bases). The CDR3 is 14 amino acids. V lost 8 bases to trimming and J lost 4 bases, with 16 bases between them. CDR1 and CDR2 (germline): MDHEN, SYDVKM. CDR3 coding DNA: TGTGCCAGCCGGGACAACGATTATGCAGATACGCAGTATTTT. Its protein is CASRDNDYADTQYF.

This sequence joins TRBV7-2 and TRBJ2-3, with 9 bases identical to TRBD2. J was trimmed by 4 bases and V by 5 bases; bases with no gene match: 4. Germline assignment: CDR1 SGHTA and CDR2 FQGNSA. This CDR3 comprises 14 residues. CDR3 in amino acids: CASSLSGSPDTQYF. In DNA, the CDR3 is TGTGCCAGCAGCCTTAGCGGGAGTCCAGATACGCAGTATTTT.